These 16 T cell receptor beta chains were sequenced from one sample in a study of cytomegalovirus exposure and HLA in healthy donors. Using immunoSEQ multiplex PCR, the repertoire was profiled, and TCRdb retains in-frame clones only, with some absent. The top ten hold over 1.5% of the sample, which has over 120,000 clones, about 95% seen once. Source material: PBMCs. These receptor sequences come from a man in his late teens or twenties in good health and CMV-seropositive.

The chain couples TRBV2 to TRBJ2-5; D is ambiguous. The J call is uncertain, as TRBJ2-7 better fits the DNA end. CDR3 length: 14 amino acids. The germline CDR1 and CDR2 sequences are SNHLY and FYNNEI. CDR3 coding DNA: TGTGCCAGCAATCCGAGCCTAACTATCTACGAGCAGTACTTC. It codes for CASNPSLTIYEQYF.

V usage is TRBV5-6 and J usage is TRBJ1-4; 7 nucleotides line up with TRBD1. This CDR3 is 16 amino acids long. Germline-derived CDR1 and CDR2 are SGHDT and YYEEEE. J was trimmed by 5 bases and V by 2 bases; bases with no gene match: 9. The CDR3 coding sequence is TGTGCCAGCAGCTTCTTCGAGGGACAGCAGAATGAAAAACTGTTTTTT. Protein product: CASSFFEGQQNEKLFF. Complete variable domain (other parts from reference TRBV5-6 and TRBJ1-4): DAGVTQSPTHLIKTRGQQVTLRCSPKSGHDTVSWYQQALGQGPQFIFQYYEEEERQRGNFPDRFSGHQFPNYSSELNVNALLLGDSALYLCASSFFEGQQNEKLFFGSGTQLSVL.

This CDR3 is CSARLANEQFF. Here the CDR3 DNA reads TGCAGTGCTAGACTAGCGAATGAGCAGTTCTTC. V usage is TRBV20-1 and J usage is TRBJ2-1; perhaps TRBD2 as D (6 bases). This CDR3 is built from 11 residues. CDR1 and CDR2 (germline): DFQATT, SNEGSKA (reference sequence). V lost 2 bases, J lost 7 bases, and 6 bases lay in between.

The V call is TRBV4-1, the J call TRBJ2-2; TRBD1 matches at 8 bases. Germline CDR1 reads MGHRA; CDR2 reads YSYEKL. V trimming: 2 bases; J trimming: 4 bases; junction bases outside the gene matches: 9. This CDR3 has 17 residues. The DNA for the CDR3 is TGCGCCAGCAGCCAAAACCCGGGACAGGCCGCCACCGGGGAGCTGTTTTTT. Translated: CASSQNPGQAATGELFF.

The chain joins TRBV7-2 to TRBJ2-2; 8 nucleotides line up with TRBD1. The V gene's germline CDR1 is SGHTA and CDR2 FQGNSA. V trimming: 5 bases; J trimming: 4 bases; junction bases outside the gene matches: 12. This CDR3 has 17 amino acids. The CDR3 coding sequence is TGTGCCAGCAGCCCTCACGGACAGGGTCAATTCACCGGGGAGCTGTTTTTT. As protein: CASSPHGQGQFTGELFF.

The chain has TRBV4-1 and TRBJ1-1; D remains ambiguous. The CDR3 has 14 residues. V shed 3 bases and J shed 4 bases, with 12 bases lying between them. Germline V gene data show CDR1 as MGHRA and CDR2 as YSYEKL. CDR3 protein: CASSHPAGGTEAFF. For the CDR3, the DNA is TGCGCCAGCAGCCACCCCGCCGGCGGCACTGAAGCTTTCTTT.

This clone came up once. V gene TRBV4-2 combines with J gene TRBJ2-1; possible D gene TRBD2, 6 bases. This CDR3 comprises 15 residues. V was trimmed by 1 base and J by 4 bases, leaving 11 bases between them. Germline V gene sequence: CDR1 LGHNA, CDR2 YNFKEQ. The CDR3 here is CASSQGLGAYNEQFF. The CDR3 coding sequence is TGTGCCAGCAGCCAAGGACTAGGGGCTTACAATGAGCAGTTCTTC.

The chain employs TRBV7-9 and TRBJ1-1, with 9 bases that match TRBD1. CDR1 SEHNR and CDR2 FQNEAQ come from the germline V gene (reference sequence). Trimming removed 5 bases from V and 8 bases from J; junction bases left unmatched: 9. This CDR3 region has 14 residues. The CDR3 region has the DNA TGTGCCAGCAGCGTCACAGGGGGCGCGGGGGAAGCTTTCTTT. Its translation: CASSVTGGAGEAFF.

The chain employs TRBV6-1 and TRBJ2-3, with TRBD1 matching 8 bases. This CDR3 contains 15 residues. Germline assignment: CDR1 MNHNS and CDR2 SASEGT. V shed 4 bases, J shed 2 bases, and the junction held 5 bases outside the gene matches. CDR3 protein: CASSGRTGPTDTQYF. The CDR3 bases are TGTGCCAGCAGTGGCAGGACAGGGCCCACAGATACGCAGTATTTT.

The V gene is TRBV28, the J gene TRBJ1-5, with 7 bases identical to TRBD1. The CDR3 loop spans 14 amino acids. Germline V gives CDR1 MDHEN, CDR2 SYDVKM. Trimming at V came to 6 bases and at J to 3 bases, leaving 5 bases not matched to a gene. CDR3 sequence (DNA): TGTGCCAGCAGAAGGGACAGTCACAATCAGCCCCAGCATTTT. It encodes CASRRDSHNQPQHF.

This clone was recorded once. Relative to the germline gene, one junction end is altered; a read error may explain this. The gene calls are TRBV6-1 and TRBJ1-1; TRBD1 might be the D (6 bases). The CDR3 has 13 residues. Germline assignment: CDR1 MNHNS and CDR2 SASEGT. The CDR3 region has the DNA TGTACCAGTATCACAGGGCTGAACACTGAAGCTTTCTTT. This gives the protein CTSITGLNTEAFF.

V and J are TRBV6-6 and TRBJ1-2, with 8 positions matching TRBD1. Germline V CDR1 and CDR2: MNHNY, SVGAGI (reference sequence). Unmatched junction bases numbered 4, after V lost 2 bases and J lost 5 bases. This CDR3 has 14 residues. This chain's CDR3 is CASSYTRQGYGYTF. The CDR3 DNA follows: TGTGCCAGCAGTTACACCCGACAGGGGTATGGCTACACCTTC.

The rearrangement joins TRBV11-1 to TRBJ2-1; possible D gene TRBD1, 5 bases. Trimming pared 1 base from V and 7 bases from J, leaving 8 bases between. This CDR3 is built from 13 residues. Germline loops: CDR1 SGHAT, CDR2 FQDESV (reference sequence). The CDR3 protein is CASSLVRDNEQFF. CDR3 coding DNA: TGTGCCAGCAGCTTAGTCAGGGATAATGAGCAGTTCTTC.

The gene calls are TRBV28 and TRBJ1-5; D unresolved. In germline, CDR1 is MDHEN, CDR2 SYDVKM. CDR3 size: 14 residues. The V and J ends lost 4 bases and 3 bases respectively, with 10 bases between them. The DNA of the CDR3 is TGTGCCAGCAGTTACCCGCGCTACAATCAGCCCCAGCATTTT. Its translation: CASSYPRYNQPQHF. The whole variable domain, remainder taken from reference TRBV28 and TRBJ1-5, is DVKVTQSSRYLVKRTGEKVFLECVQDMDHENMFWYRQDPGLGLRLIYFSYDVKMKEKGDIPEGYSVSREKKERFSLILESASTNQTSMYLCASSYPRYNQPQHFGDGTRLSIL.

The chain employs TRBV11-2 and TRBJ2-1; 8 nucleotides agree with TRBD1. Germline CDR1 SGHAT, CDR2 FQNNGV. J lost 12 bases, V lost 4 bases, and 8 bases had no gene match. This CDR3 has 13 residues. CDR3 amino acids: CASSYSRDRMQFF. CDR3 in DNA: TGTGCCAGCAGCTACTCTCGGGACAGGATGCAGTTCTTC.

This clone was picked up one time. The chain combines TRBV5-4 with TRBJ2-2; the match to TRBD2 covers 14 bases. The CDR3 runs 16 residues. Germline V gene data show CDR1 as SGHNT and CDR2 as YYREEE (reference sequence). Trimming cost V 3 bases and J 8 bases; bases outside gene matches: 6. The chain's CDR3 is CASSSGTSGRSGELFF. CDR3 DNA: TGTGCCAGCAGCTCTGGGACTAGCGGGAGATCAGGGGAGCTGTTTTTT.